The rows below give T cell receptor beta chains drawn from one sample of a study of T cells after somatic rescue of genetic block. Here immunoSEQ multiplex PCR was the method, and the copy in TCRdb shows in-frame clones only, minus some. This table holds about 12,000 clones, 60% to 75% found once. The sample consisted of peripheral blood mononuclear cells (PBMCs). All receptors derive from a boy between 5 and 17 years old. CDR3s include the opening cysteine and the closing phenylalanine or tryptophan. D genes are given only for firm matches. Clone size appears in some rows only: once, few, many, or a class for an expanded clone.

CDR3aa | CDR3nt | v_gene | len | d_gene | abundance | j_gene
CASSYSSLSGAYEQYF | TGTGCCAGCAGTTACTCGTCCCTAAGTGGAGCCTACGAGCAGTACTTC | TRBV6-6 | 16 | . | . | TRBJ2-7
CASSSVIRGTDTQYF | TGTGCCAGCAGCTCAGTTATAAGAGGCACAGATACGCAGTATTTT | TRBV9 | 15 | . | few | TRBJ2-3
CASSQDRGGDRTDTQYF | TGTGCCAGCAGCCAAGATCGAGGAGGGGATCGCACAGATACGCAGTATTTT | TRBV4-2 | 17 | . | few | TRBJ2-3
CASSFRGLSYEQYF | TGTGCCAGCAGTTTTAGGGGGCTATCCTACGAGCAGTACTTC | TRBV6-5 | 14 | TRBD1 | . | TRBJ2-7
CASSTRGNPVDYEQYF | TGTGCCAGTAGTACCAGGGGAAATCCCGTGGACTACGAGCAGTACTTC | TRBV19 | 16 | . | few | TRBJ2-7
CAWSVGVGNGYTF | TGTGCCTGGAGTGTTGGAGTGGGGAATGGCTACACCTTC | TRBV30 | 13 | . | . | TRBJ1-2
CASSQENRDLEQYF | TGCGCCAGCAGCCAAGAGAACAGGGACCTCGAGCAGTACTTC | TRBV4-1 | 14 | . | . | TRBJ2-7
CASSAGSSYNSPLHF | TGTGCCAGCAGTGCAGGGAGCTCCTATAATTCACCCCTCCACTTT | TRBV2 | 15 | . | . | TRBJ1-6
CASSLRIIRDRLYNEQFF | TGTGCCAGCAGCTTGAGAATAATCCGGGACAGGCTCTACAATGAGCAGTTCTTC | TRBV7-8 | 18 | TRBD1 | few | TRBJ2-1
CASRIGGTASYEQYF | TGTGCCAGCAGGATAGGTGGGACAGCCTCCTACGAGCAGTACTTC | TRBV5-5 | 15 | TRBD1 | . | TRBJ2-7
CASSPPLAGGLQTTYEQYF | TGTGCCAGCTCACCACCTTTAGCGGGGGGCCTCCAAACAACCTACGAGCAGTACTTC | TRBV18 | 19 | TRBD2 | . | TRBJ2-7
CASSVRNTNYGYTF | TGTGCCAGCAGCGTAAGGAACACAAACTATGGCTACACCTTC | TRBV9 | 14 | . | . | TRBJ1-2
CATRIDTNYGYTF | TGTGCCACCCGAATCGATACTAACTATGGCTACACCTTC | TRBV18 | 13 | . | . | TRBJ1-2
CASSPPRTGGNTIYF | TGTGCCAGCTCACCTCCAAGGACAGGGGGAAACACCATATATTTT | TRBV18 | 15 | TRBD1 | few | TRBJ1-3
CASPLGYTGELFF | TGTGCCAGCCCCCTGGGATACACCGGGGAGCTGTTTTTT | TRBV11-2 | 13 | . | . | TRBJ2-2
CASTKGTSGSSETQYF | TGCGCCAGCACCAAGGGGACTAGCGGGAGTTCGGAGACCCAGTACTTC | TRBV5-1 | 16 | TRBD2 | . | TRBJ2-5
CAWSEWTRYNEQFF | TGTGCCTGGAGTGAGTGGACCCGGTACAATGAGCAGTTCTTC | TRBV30 | 14 | . | few | TRBJ2-1
CASSRGTVQETQYF | TGTGCCAGCAGCCGGGGGACGGTCCAAGAGACCCAGTACTTC | TRBV7-9 | 14 | . | . | TRBJ2-5
CSAWTFGNTIYF | TGCAGCGCTTGGACGTTTGGAAACACCATATATTTT | TRBV29-1 | 12 | . | . | TRBJ1-3
CASSDWALNEKLFF | TGTGCCAGCAGCGACTGGGCACTTAATGAAAAACTGTTTTTT | TRBV6-5 | 14 | . | . | TRBJ1-4
CASSFTPPKEKLFF | TGTGCCAGCAGCTTCACCCCGCCTAAGGAAAAACTGTTTTTT | TRBV5-5 | 14 | . | . | TRBJ1-4
CASSLGGSLNTEAFF | TGTGCCAGCAGCTTAGGGGGCTCCCTGAACACTGAAGCTTTCTTT | TRBV5-4 | 15 | TRBD1 | large | TRBJ1-1
CASSEHGNYGYTF | TGTGCCAGTAGTGAGCATGGGAACTATGGCTACACCTTC | TRBV19 | 13 | . | . | TRBJ1-2
CASSPSGTSAHNEQFF | TGTGCCAGTAGTCCCTCCGGGACTAGCGCCCACAATGAGCAGTTCTTC | TRBV19 | 16 | TRBD2 | . | TRBJ2-1
CASSVGGYGYTF | TGTGCCAGCAGCGTAGGGGGCTATGGCTACACCTTC | TRBV9 | 12 | . | . | TRBJ1-2
CASRPDSPNYGYTF | TGTGCCAGCAGACCGGACAGCCCTAACTATGGCTACACCTTC | TRBV7-3 | 14 | . | once | TRBJ1-2
CASSHRDRVGEGYGYTF | TGTGCCAGCAGCCATCGGGACAGGGTAGGGGAAGGGTATGGCTACACCTTC | TRBV11-2 | 17 | TRBD1 | . | TRBJ1-2
CASSQGGRAYTQYF | TGTGCCAGCAGCCAAGGAGGCAGGGCCTATACGCAGTATTTT | TRBV14 | 14 | . | . | TRBJ2-3
CAWSVYRVLNTEAFF | TGTGCCTGGAGTGTTTACCGGGTCCTGAACACTGAAGCTTTCTTT | TRBV30 | 15 | . | . | TRBJ1-1
CASSPQEDLYGYTF | TGTGCCAGCTCACCACAGGAGGATCTCTATGGCTACACCTTC | TRBV18 | 14 | . | . | TRBJ1-2
CASSLAGIQQETQYF | TGCGCCAGCAGCTTGGCTGGGATTCAGCAAGAGACCCAGTACTTC | TRBV5-1 | 15 | . | . | TRBJ2-5
CASSFIPDTQYF | TGTGCCAGCAGCTTTATTCCGGATACGCAGTATTTT | TRBV5-6 | 12 | . | . | TRBJ2-3
CASSLGVYNEQFF | TGTGCCAGCAGTCTAGGGGTCTACAATGAGCAGTTCTTC | TRBV11-3 | 13 | . | medium-sized | TRBJ2-1
CASSEGYEQYF | TGTGCCAGCAGTGAGGGATACGAGCAGTACTTC | TRBV6-1 | 11 | . | . | TRBJ2-7
CASREGFYEQYF | TGTGCCAGCAGGGAGGGGTTTTACGAGCAGTACTTC | TRBV13 | 12 | . | . | TRBJ2-7
CASSLVAAGTPSYNEQFF | TGTGCCAGCAGCTTGGTTGCAGCGGGGACGCCCTCCTACAATGAGCAGTTCTTC | TRBV5-6 | 18 | TRBD2 | . | TRBJ2-1
CASSPSTSNEQFF | TGTGCCAGCTCACCTTCTACCAGCAATGAGCAGTTCTTC | TRBV18 | 13 | . | . | TRBJ2-1
CASRRGANYGYTF | TGCGCCAGCAGGCGGGGAGCTAACTATGGCTACACCTTC | TRBV4-1 | 13 | . | medium-sized | TRBJ1-2
CASSRGGRPATEAFF | TGTGCCAGCAGTCGCGGGGGGCGCCCAGCCACTGAAGCTTTCTTT | TRBV6-6 | 15 | . | . | TRBJ1-1
CASSPRQGFSYEQYF | TGTGCCAGTAGCCCCAGACAGGGATTTTCCTACGAGCAGTACTTC | TRBV19 | 15 | TRBD1 | . | TRBJ2-7
CASRSGLTDTQYF | TGCGCCAGCAGGAGCGGTTTAACAGATACGCAGTATTTT | TRBV5-1 | 13 | . | once | TRBJ2-3
CASGQGAGTQYF | TGTGCTAGTGGACAGGGGGCCGGGACCCAGTACTTC | TRBV12-5 | 12 | TRBD1 | . | TRBJ2-5
CSVVSFSGSVEQYF | TGCAGCGTTGTTTCTTTTAGCGGGAGTGTGGAGCAGTACTTC | TRBV29-1 | 14 | TRBD2 | . | TRBJ2-5
CASIPDGNTEAFF | TGTGCCAGCATCCCGGACGGGAACACTGAAGCTTTCTTT | TRBV28 | 13 | . | . | TRBJ1-1
CASSQRQGRQPQHF | TGTGCCAGCAGCCAGAGACAGGGACGCCAGCCCCAGCATTTT | TRBV13 | 14 | TRBD1 | medium-sized | TRBJ1-5
CASSPRTGGPNEQFF | TGTGCCAGCTCACCCCGGACAGGGGGACCCAATGAGCAGTTCTTC | TRBV18 | 15 | TRBD1 | few | TRBJ2-1
CASSQPQNTEAFF | TGTGCCAGCTCACAGCCACAGAACACTGAAGCTTTCTTT | TRBV18 | 13 | . | . | TRBJ1-1
CASSLEAGGWIYEQYF | TGTGCCAGCAGCTTAGAGGCGGGAGGATGGATTTACGAGCAGTACTTC | TRBV11-2 | 16 | TRBD2 | . | TRBJ2-7
CASSLAGVWEKLFF | TGCGCCAGCAGCTTGGCTGGGGTGTGGGAAAAACTGTTTTTT | TRBV5-1 | 14 | . | . | TRBJ1-4
CASSLGQGQTDTQYF | TGCGCCAGCAGCTTGGGACAGGGTCAAACAGATACGCAGTATTTT | TRBV5-1 | 15 | TRBD1 | . | TRBJ2-3
CASSWTGITYEQYF | TGTGCCAGCAGCTGGACGGGAATAACCTACGAGCAGTACTTC | TRBV5-8 | 14 | . | . | TRBJ2-7
CAWSRAQATNEKLFF | TGTGCCTGGAGTAGGGCCCAGGCAACTAATGAAAAACTGTTTTTT | TRBV30 | 15 | . | . | TRBJ1-4